The next 24 T cell receptor beta chains were all read from a single sample in a study of CD8 T cells in ankylosing spondylitis. Study results and limitations: A TCR beta motif of about 8 highly homologous variants seemed to mark ankylosing spondylitis blood.

What these receptors recognize is not known. One entry per CDR3 protein results from TCRdb running MiXCR on the 5' RACE reads. The sample has just under 550,000 distinct CDR3 sequences, approximately 11% seen once. Sequencing input: blood, either unsorted or a sorted T cell fraction (not recorded which). The receptor set was obtained from a male donor with ankylosing spondylitis.

This clonotype was seen more than once but under ten times. V is TRBV12-3 or TRBV12-4 and J is TRBJ1-5; 8 bases agree with TRBD1. CDR3 size: 14 residues. With 7 bases clipped from V and 3 bases from J, the junction kept 5 bases outside the gene matches. The CDR3 spells CASTQDRANQPQHF. CDR3 in DNA: TGTGCCAGCACCCAGGACAGGGCCAATCAGCCCCAGCATTTT.

The rearrangement joins TRBV10-3 to TRBJ1-1; maybe TRBD1 (5 bases). The germline gives CDR1 ENHRY, CDR2 SYGVKD. The CDR3 consists of 13 residues. V dropped 6 bases and J dropped 1 base, with 9 bases sitting between them. The CDR3 coding sequence is TGTGCCATCAGAGAGACAGCGAACACTGAAGCTTTCTTT. It is translated as CAIRETANTEAFF.

V gene TRBV6-1 combines with J gene TRBJ1-1, with D unresolved. The CDR3 totals 14 residues. Trimming cost V 1 base and J 2 bases, with 8 bases left between them. CDR1 is MNHNS and CDR2 is SASEGT in the germline V gene. The CDR3: CASSEGEDNTEAFF. CDR3 in DNA: TGTGCCAGCAGTGAAGGAGAAGATAACACTGAAGCTTTCTTT.

This clonotype came up many times. The V gene is TRBV29-1, the J gene TRBJ2-2; a possible D gene is TRBD1 (5 bases). CDR1 is SQVTM and CDR2 is ANQGSEA in the germline V gene. The CDR3 has 12 residues. Trimming pared 6 bases from V and 4 bases from J, leaving 9 bases between. The chain's CDR3 is CSVGQGTGELFF. Written as DNA, the CDR3 is TGCAGCGTCGGACAAGGCACCGGGGAGCTGTTTTTT.

The gene calls are TRBV6-2 or TRBV6-3 and TRBJ2-1; 10 nucleotides match TRBD2. After removal of 6 bases from V and 5 bases from J, the junction contained 7 bases not matched to a gene. The CDR3 covers 15 residues. Per germline, CDR1 MNHEY and CDR2 SVGEGT. Here the CDR3 reads CASRPSGRGDNEQFF. The DNA of the CDR3 is TGTGCCAGCAGGCCCAGCGGGAGGGGGGACAATGAGCAGTTCTTC.

V usage is TRBV14 and J usage is TRBJ2-3, with a possible D match to TRBD2 (5 bases). This CDR3 spans 13 amino acids. V was clipped by 1 base and J by 8 bases, with 10 bases between them. Per germline, CDR1 SGHDN and CDR2 FVKESK. The CDR3 DNA sequence: TGTGCCAGCAGCCAAGGAGGAGGACTTACGCAGTATTTT. Residues: CASSQGGGLTQYF.

This clonotype came up many times. V is TRBV9 and J is TRBJ1-2, with a weak D call TRBD1 (5 bases). CDR3 length equals 15 residues. The V end was cut by 0 bases, the J end by 0 bases, with 9 bases between. CDR1 and CDR2 from the germline V gene are SGDLS and YYNGEE. The chain's CDR3 is CASSVGGIANYGYTF. DNA of the CDR3: TGTGCCAGCAGCGTAGGGGGGATCGCTAACTATGGCTACACCTTC.

This clonotype has more than one count but fewer than ten. This chain links TRBV18 with TRBJ2-1; 8 bases agree with TRBD1. The CDR3 extends over 13 amino acids. Germline CDR1 reads KGHSH; CDR2 reads LQKENI. V was pared by 5 bases and J by 9 bases, with 6 bases of the junction left unmatched. The CDR3 reads CASSTTGDGEQFF. The CDR3 DNA reads as TGTGCCAGCTCAACGACAGGGGACGGTGAGCAGTTCTTC.

V gene TRBV7-6 combines with J gene TRBJ2-3; D unresolved. The CDR3 spans 14 residues. Deletions cut 5 bases from V and 6 bases from J, with 15 bases between. Germline CDR1 is SGHVS and CDR2 is FNYEAQ. The CDR3 region has the DNA TGTGCCAGCAGCCTTATCGGACCGAGGGATACGCAGTATTTT. Translating gives CASSLIGPRDTQYF.

This clonotype appeared a few times. The CDR3 is CASSLAGRTPTDTQYF. CDR3 in DNA: TGTGCCAGCAGCTTGGCTGGGCGGACCCCCACAGATACGCAGTATTTT. The chain is built from TRBV5-4 and TRBJ2-3; D call uncertain. Trimming cost V 0 bases and J 2 bases, with 13 bases left between them. Germline lookup yields CDR1 SGHNT and CDR2 YYREEE (reference sequence). This CDR3 region has 16 residues. The whole variable domain, filled in from reference TRBV5-4 and TRBJ2-3, reads ETGVTQSPTHLIKTRGQQVTLRCSSQSGHNTVSWYQQALGQGPQFIFQYYREEENGRGNFPPRFSGLQFPNYSSELNVNALELDDSALYLCASSLAGRTPTDTQYFGPGTRLTVL.

The genes are TRBV24-1 and TRBJ2-5; D possibly corresponds to TRBD2 (5 bases). This CDR3 contains 12 residues. The V end lost 7 bases, the J end lost 4 bases, and 9 bases lay between the germline ends. CDR1 is KGHDR, CDR2 SFDVKD, per germline. For the CDR3, the DNA is TGTGCCACCAGGGGAGACCTAGAGACCCAGTACTTC. Encoded protein: CATRGDLETQYF.

This clonotype came up a few times. V is TRBV7-2 and J is TRBJ1-2; TRBD1 agrees at 7 bases. Germline CDR1 SGHTA, CDR2 FQGNSA. The CDR3 runs 15 residues. Losses at the gene ends were 5 bases for V and 4 bases for J; bases not matched to a gene: 10. As DNA, the CDR3 is TGTGCCAGCAGCCCAGAACGGGACAGTTTCTATGGCTACACCTTC. It yields the protein CASSPERDSFYGYTF.

This clonotype turned up a few times. V usage is TRBV27 and J usage is TRBJ2-1; 9 bases align to TRBD2. The CDR3 sequence is 23 residues long. V trimming: 0 bases; J trimming: 8 bases; junction bases outside the gene matches: 29. Germline V gene sequence: CDR1 MNHEY, CDR2 SMNVEV (reference sequence). For the CDR3, the DNA is TGTGCCAGCAGTTTATCGATCGGTGGGTATTTCGGCGCGGGAGGGCCGGGGGAGCATGAGCAGTTCTTC. Amino acid sequence: CASSLSIGGYFGAGGPGEHEQFF.

The table lists this clonotype with a few counts. V and J are TRBV20-1 and TRBJ2-5; D is ambiguous. V was trimmed by 8 bases and J by 5 bases, leaving 12 bases between them. Germline V CDR1 and CDR2: DFQATT, SNEGSKA (reference sequence). The CDR3 is 11 residues long. Here the CDR3 reads CSSYRWETQYF. The CDR3 nucleotides are TGCAGTTCTTACCGATGGGAGACCCAGTACTTC.

The chain couples TRBV6-1 to TRBJ1-5, with a weak D call TRBD1 (6 bases). Between the trimmed V and J ends, which lost 2 bases and 6 bases, there was a span of 11 bases. The CDR3 has 14 amino acids. In germline, CDR1 is MNHNS, CDR2 SASEGT. The CDR3 DNA reads as TGTGCCAGCAGTGAAACAGGGTCAGTTCAGCCCCAGCATTTT. It specifies CASSETGSVQPQHF.

This clonotype was detected once. J is TRBJ2-3 and V is TRBV7-9; D is undetermined. This CDR3 region has 14 residues. The germline CDR1 and CDR2 sequences are SEHNR and FQNEAQ (reference sequence). V was clipped by 5 bases and J by 5 bases, with 14 bases between them. The chain's CDR3 is CASSQSHEQDTQYF. In DNA, the CDR3 is TGTGCCAGCAGCCAGAGCCACGAACAAGATACGCAGTATTTT. The full variable domain, rest sourced from reference TRBV7-9 and TRBJ2-3, is DTGVSQNPRHKITKRGQNVTFRCDPISEHNRLYWYRQTLGQGPEFLTYFQNEAQLEKSRLLSDRFSAERPKGSFSTLEIQRTEQGDSAMYLCASSQSHEQDTQYFGPGTRLTVL.

The chain combines TRBV6-1 with TRBJ2-7; 10 bases match TRBD2. Germline V lookup: CDR1 MNHNS, CDR2 SASEGT. V gave up 1 base and J gave up 4 bases; unmatched junction bases: 13. The CDR3 is made up of 18 amino acids. The CDR3 spells CASSEETGWLAGEYEQYF. The DNA for the CDR3 is TGTGCCAGCAGTGAAGAGACGGGGTGGCTAGCGGGAGAGTACGAGCAGTACTTC.

V gene TRBV29-1 combines with J gene TRBJ2-3; TRBD1 matches 8 bases. CDR3 length equals 13 residues. With V trimmed by 3 bases and J by 8 bases, 7 bases remained unmatched. CDR1 SQVTM and CDR2 ANQGSEA come from the germline V gene. CDR3 DNA: TGCAGCGTTGAGACAGGGGTAGCAGGTACGCAGTATTTT. Protein sequence: CSVETGVAGTQYF.

This clonotype was seen more than once but under ten times. This chain connects TRBV29-1 to TRBJ1-1, with D maybe TRBD1 (5 bases). Germline V gene lookup returns CDR1 SQVTM and CDR2 ANQGSEA. CDR3 length equals 14 residues. V lost 4 bases, J lost 8 bases, and 20 bases lay in between. This CDR3 is CSVASLSRGTEAFF. CDR3 coding DNA: TGCAGCGTTGCTTCCTTATCGAGGGGCACAGAAGCTTTCTTT.

The sample holds one count of this clonotype. This chain connects TRBV9 to TRBJ2-1; maybe TRBD1 (6 bases). CDR3 size: 14 residues. Germline CDR1 reads SGDLS; CDR2 reads YYNGEE. Trimming pared 4 bases from V and 5 bases from J, leaving 13 bases between. The chain's CDR3 is CASSTTDRNNEQFF. The CDR3 coding sequence is TGTGCCAGCAGCACAACGGACAGAAACAATGAGCAGTTCTTC.

This chain connects TRBV6-1 to TRBJ2-2, with a tentative D call TRBD2 (6 bases). Germline V gene sequence: CDR1 MNHNS, CDR2 SASEGT. CDR3 size: 16 residues. The V and J ends lost 4 bases and 6 bases respectively, with 18 bases between them. The CDR3 spells CASSAVSRDRSGELFF. The CDR3 DNA is TGTGCCAGCAGTGCGGTATCGCGGGACCGCTCCGGGGAGCTGTTTTTT.

The chain carries TRBV29-1 and TRBJ1-2; TRBD1 aligns across 9 bases. The V gene end was trimmed by 8 bases and the J gene end by 5 bases; junction bases not matched to a gene: 6. Germline V gives CDR1 SQVTM, CDR2 ANQGSEA. There are 12 residues in the CDR3. Here the CDR3 reads CSIGGQGYGYTF. The CDR3 region has the DNA TGCAGCATCGGAGGACAGGGGTATGGCTACACCTTC.

Ten or more counts support this clonotype. The chain has TRBV20-1 and TRBJ2-1; 9 positions agree with TRBD2. This CDR3 is 15 amino acids long. V shed 5 bases, J shed 6 bases, and the junction held 11 bases outside the gene matches. In germline, CDR1 is DFQATT, CDR2 SNEGSKA (reference sequence). DNA for the CDR3: TGCAGTGCTTCAGACGTGGGGCGGGGGGGCAATGAGCAGTTCTTC. It translates to CSASDVGRGGNEQFF.

This sequence joins TRBV12-3 or TRBV12-4 and TRBJ2-3; the D gene is possibly TRBD1 (5 bases). The CDR3 has 16 amino acids. Trimming left V 8 bases short and J 2 bases short, with 20 bases between. CDR3 DNA sequence: TGTGCCAGCTTATTGGGTGGGGCAGGGAACACAGATACGCAGTATTTT. The encoded protein is CASLLGGAGNTDTQYF.